This record covers a single TCR beta chain. Its cognate antigen is unknown. This sample was included in a study of T cell responses to AZD1222 COVID-19 vaccine. Measured with immunoSEQ multiplex PCR; TCRdb has only the in-frame clones, and not every one. This table holds approximately 150,000 clones, 92% found once. Overall study results and limits: Females made up more of the donors, who were largely white British, and clonal diversity may have come out too low.

Trimming left V 4 bases short and J 2 bases short, with 4 bases between. The CDR3 runs 12 residues. Germline-derived CDR1 and CDR2 are KGHSH and LQKENI. The TCR sequence derives from an adult who received the AZD1222 COVID-19 vaccine. The sample was peripheral blood, taken 28 days after the second AZD1222 dose. J is TRBJ2-3 and V is TRBV18; D not certain. For the CDR3, the DNA is TGTGCCAGCTCACAAGACACAGATACGCAGTATTTT. As protein: CASSQDTDTQYF.